This is a list of T cell receptor beta chains from one sample in a study of cytomegalovirus exposure and HLA in healthy donors. Here immunoSEQ multiplex PCR was the method, and the copy in TCRdb shows in-frame clones only, minus some. The data contain some 150,000 clones, approximately 80% of them singletons. Sequenced material: PBMCs. Receptors originate from a woman in her twenties or thirties in good health and CMV-seronegative. CDR3s include the opening cysteine and the closing phenylalanine or tryptophan. The order of the fields is clone size, V gene, D gene, J gene, CDR3 DNA, CDR3 protein. A D gene is named only where the DNA matches it firmly. The listing skips clone size in some rows; elsewhere it reads once, few, many or a size class.

>-|TRBV19|TRBD2|TRBJ2-1
TGTGCCAGTAGTATAGATCGGCTAGCGGGGGGCCTTGACAATGAGCAGTTCTTC
CASSIDRLAGGLDNEQFF
>-|TRBV6-1|TRBD1|TRBJ1-5
TGTGCCAGCAGCCCGACAGGGTACAATCAGCCCCAGCATTTT
CASSPTGYNQPQHF
>-|TRBV6-1|-|TRBJ1-3
TGTGCCAGCAGTACAAGCTCTGGAAACACCATATATTTT
CASSTSSGNTIYF
>-|TRBV19|-|TRBJ2-7
TGTGCCAGTAGCCGAGGGAGCGCGGACGAGCAGTACTTC
CASSRGSADEQYF
>-|TRBV4-2|TRBD2|TRBJ2-1
TGTGCCAGCAGCCAAGATGGCCTGCGGGGGGACTACAATGAGCAGTTCTTC
CASSQDGLRGDYNEQFF
>few|TRBV6-5|-|TRBJ1-2
TGTGCCAGCAGTTACTTGTCCGGGAAGAACTATGGCTACACCTTC
CASSYLSGKNYGYTF
>-|TRBV15|TRBD1|TRBJ2-3
TGTGCCACCAGCAGAGATCCACAGGGGGCATGGCATACAGATACGCAGTATTTT
CATSRDPQGAWHTDTQYF
>once|TRBV5-1|-|TRBJ1-4
TGCGCCAGCAGCCAGGCCGGGGGAAATGAAAAACTGTTTTTT
CASSQAGGNEKLFF
>few|TRBV2|TRBD1|TRBJ2-7
TGTGCCAGCAGAAAGACAGGGGGCGAAGTCGAGCAGTACTTC
CASRKTGGEVEQYF
>-|TRBV7-3|-|TRBJ2-1
TGTGCCAGCAGCTCACTCTATGACTCGCACAATGAGCAGTTCTTC
CASSSLYDSHNEQFF
>few|TRBV6-5|-|TRBJ1-1
TGTGCCACCTCGGTGAACACTGAAGCTTTCTTT
CATSVNTEAFF
>-|TRBV2|TRBD1|TRBJ1-5
TGTGCCAGCAGTGAAGGGGCAGGGGGCACGAGCAATCAGCCCCAGCATTTT
CASSEGAGGTSNQPQHF
>few|TRBV30|TRBD2|TRBJ2-7
TGTGCCTGGAGTGCGGGACTAGCGGGAGTCGGGCAGTACTTC
CAWSAGLAGVGQYF
>-|TRBV13|-|TRBJ1-3
TGTGCCAGCAGAATTTCGGGGGGGGGCTCTGGAAACACCATATATTTT
CASRISGGGSGNTIYF
>-|TRBV5-1|-|TRBJ2-2
TGCGCCAGCAGCTCAGGAGGGAATACGAACACCGGGGAGCTGTTTTTT
CASSSGGNTNTGELFF
>once|TRBV7-9|-|TRBJ2-5
TGTTCCAGCAGCTTAGCGCTGGGCCAATTCGGGACCCAGTACTTC
CSSSLALGQFGTQYF
>-|TRBV18|-|TRBJ1-3
TGTGCCAGCTCACCGCGGGCCGCGGAATCTGGAAACACCATATATTTT
CASSPRAAESGNTIYF
>-|TRBV29-1|TRBD1|TRBJ2-7
TGCAGCGTTGAAAGGGTACAGGGGTACGAGCAGTACTTC
CSVERVQGYEQYF
>-|TRBV19|TRBD1|TRBJ2-2
TGTGCCACGCCAAGTAGTGGGACAGGACGAACCGGGGAGCTGTTTTTT
CATPSSGTGRTGELFF
>-|TRBV25-1|TRBD1|TRBJ2-1
TGTGCCAGCAGTGAAACCCACAGGGGGAATGAGCAGTTCTTC
CASSETHRGNEQFF
>-|TRBV10-3|-|TRBJ2-3
TGTGCCATCAGTGAGTCGGAAACCGGGGGCACAGATACGCAGTATTTT
CAISESETGGTDTQYF
>-|TRBV4-1|-|TRBJ2-7
TGCGCCAGCAGCCAAGATAAAGGGAGAGTTTACGAGCAGTACTTC
CASSQDKGRVYEQYF
>-|TRBV7-2|-|TRBJ1-3
TGTGCCAGCAGCTTAGACAGGGCCGGAAACACCATATATTTT
CASSLDRAGNTIYF
>once|TRBV5-4|TRBD2|TRBJ2-3
TGTGCCAGCAGCTTTGTGGGAGGGCCCCCAGATACGCAGTATTTT
CASSFVGGPPDTQYF
>-|TRBV5-1|-|TRBJ2-7
TGCGCCAGCTACGGGAGCTCCTACGAGCAGTACTTC
CASYGSSYEQYF